Presented here are 21 T cell receptor beta chains from one specimen sequenced in a study of CD8+ T cells in alopecia areata. cDNA reverse transcribed from extracted RNA served as the sequencing template. Using immunoSEQ multiplex PCR, the repertoire was profiled, and TCRdb retains in-frame clones only, with some absent. The table includes roughly 190,000 clones, under 80% detected once. This sample's treatment: oral pan-JAK inhibitor, 5-10 mg twice daily. The specimen was CD4+ T cells sorted from blood, collected at approximately week 49, from a patient treated with tofacitinib. The receptors come from a human donor with alopecia areata.

The chain joins TRBV6-1 to TRBJ2-7; 7 bases match TRBD1. Germline V gives CDR1 MNHNS, CDR2 SASEGT. The CDR3 sequence is 15 residues long. J gave up 1 base and V 5 bases, and 8 bases lay outside the gene matches. CDR3 protein: CASSKGQVKSYEQYF. CDR3 coding DNA: TGTGCCAGCAGTAAAGGACAGGTGAAGTCCTACGAGCAGTACTTC.

The rearrangement joins TRBV11-2 to TRBJ2-3; 9 positions match TRBD1. Per germline, CDR1 SGHAT and CDR2 FQNNGV. The CDR3 has 16 residues. The V gene end was trimmed by 2 bases and the J gene end by 3 bases; junction bases not matched to a gene: 6. The CDR3 spells CASSLWTGDGTDTQYF. The CDR3 DNA sequence: TGTGCCAGCAGCTTATGGACAGGGGATGGGACAGATACGCAGTATTTT.

The J gene is TRBJ2-7, the V gene TRBV7-2, with D maybe TRBD2 (5 bases). The CDR3 is made up of 16 amino acids. Germline lookup yields CDR1 SGHTA and CDR2 FQGNSA. The V and J ends lost 2 bases and 0 bases respectively, with 14 bases between them. The CDR3 region is CASSLSTGFSSYEQYF. In DNA, the CDR3 is TGTGCCAGCAGCTTATCGACGGGGTTTAGCTCCTACGAGCAGTACTTC. Complete variable domain (other parts from reference TRBV7-2 and TRBJ2-7): GAGVSQSPSNKVTEKGKDVELRCDPISGHTALYWYRQSLGQGLEFLIYFQGNSAPDKSGLPSDRFSAERTGGSVSTLTIQRTQQEDSAVYLCASSLSTGFSSYEQYFGPGTRLTVT.

The V call is TRBV5-1, the J call TRBJ1-5; no reliable D call. Looked up from germline, CDR1 is SGHRS and CDR2 is YFSETQ. This CDR3 is built from 13 residues. With 0 bases removed from V and 0 bases from J, the gap between germline ends came to 1 base. This CDR3 reads CASSLDSNQPQHF. In nucleotides, the CDR3 is TGCGCCAGCAGCTTGGATAGCAATCAGCCCCAGCATTTT.

The V call is TRBV29-1, the J call TRBJ2-3; D is perhaps TRBD1 or TRBD2 (5 bases each). The CDR3 sequence is 15 residues long. The V gene's germline CDR1 is SQVTM and CDR2 ANQGSEA. Trimming cost V 8 bases and J 1 base, with 19 bases left between them. The CDR3 spells CSTYFRDPRTDTQYF. In nucleotides, the CDR3 is TGCAGCACTTACTTCAGGGACCCTCGCACAGATACGCAGTATTTT.

The V and J genes are TRBV30 and TRBJ2-1; 7 bases are a match to TRBD2. The CDR3 has 17 residues. The trim removed 5 bases at V and 1 base at J, leaving 14 bases unmatched. Looked up from germline, CDR1 is GTSNPN and CDR2 is SVGIG (reference sequence). DNA of the CDR3: TGTGCCTGGCGGGTTGCTACGGGGGAGGGATCCTACAATGAGCAGTTCTTC. Translating gives CAWRVATGEGSYNEQFF.

The chain couples TRBV4-1 to TRBJ1-2; 7 positions agree with TRBD1. The trim removed 1 base at V and 4 bases at J, leaving 9 bases unmatched. Per the germline V gene, CDR1 is MGHRA and CDR2 is YSYEKL. The CDR3 runs 16 residues. CDR3: CASSQGTGAGSYGYTF. CDR3 coding DNA: TGCGCCAGCAGCCAAGGCACAGGGGCTGGTAGCTATGGCTACACCTTC.

In this sample, this clone turned up many times. The chain links TRBV2 to TRBJ1-6; TRBD1 matches at 7 bases. The CDR3 sequence is 14 residues long. Germline CDR1 and CDR2: SNHLY and FYNNEI. Germline trimming cut 2 bases from V and 9 bases from J; bases unmatched to any gene: 4. This chain's CDR3 is CASSEWQGGSPLHF. The CDR3 DNA reads TGTGCCAGCAGTGAATGGCAGGGGGGTTCACCCCTCCACTTT.

This clone was observed a single time. The rearrangement links TRBV2 to TRBJ1-1; 7 bases are a match to TRBD1. Germline V CDR1 and CDR2: SNHLY, FYNNEI. This CDR3 contains 15 residues. V dropped 6 bases and J dropped 1; count of bases not matched to a gene: 8. In nucleotides, the CDR3 is TGTGCCAGCAGCGACAGGACAGGCGCGAACACTGAAGCTTTCTTT. Translation: CASSDRTGANTEAFF.

This clone was counted only a few times. The chain recombines TRBV7-2 with TRBJ1-2; D unclear. The CDR3 is 13 residues long. V was clipped by 5 bases and J by 8 bases, with 15 bases between them. Germline V gene sequence: CDR1 SGHTA, CDR2 FQGNSA. In DNA, the CDR3 is TGTGCCAGCAGCCCCCGACAAGGTGGCGGCTACACCTTC. Its translation: CASSPRQGGGYTF.

This clone was picked up one time. The DNA of the CDR3 is TGTGCCAGCAGCTTGGTTTTGGGTAATTCACCCCTCCACTTT. Amino acids: CASSLVLGNSPLHF. J is TRBJ1-6 and V is TRBV5-6, with D unresolved. CDR3 length equals 14 residues. Germline V gives CDR1 SGHDT, CDR2 YYEEEE. V lost 0 bases and J lost 6, with 7 bases in between. Filled out from reference TRBV5-6 and TRBJ1-6, the complete variable domain reads DAGVTQSPTHLIKTRGQQVTLRCSPKSGHDTVSWYQQALGQGPQFIFQYYEEEERQRGNFPDRFSGHQFPNYSSELNVNALLLGDSALYLCASSLVLGNSPLHFGNGTRLTVT.

J is TRBJ1-2 and V is TRBV10-2; weak D call: TRBD1 (6 bases). This CDR3 contains 13 residues. V lost 10 bases and J lost 2, with 14 bases in between. Germline values: CDR1 WSHSY, CDR2 SAAADI. The CDR3 protein is CATSSGANYGYTF. Here the CDR3 DNA reads TGCGCCACCTCCTCGGGGGCGAACTATGGCTACACCTTC.

This chain uses TRBV4-1 with TRBJ1-1, with TRBD1 identical over 7 bases. Germline values: CDR1 MGHRA, CDR2 YSYEKL. After removal of 2 bases from V and 8 bases from J, the junction contained 5 bases not matched to a gene. CDR3 length: 13 amino acids. This CDR3 reads CASSQISGGEAFF. The DNA of the CDR3 is TGCGCCAGCAGCCAAATTTCAGGGGGAGAAGCTTTCTTT.

The chain links TRBV14 to TRBJ2-3, with unresolved D. This CDR3 has 13 amino acids. Germline values: CDR1 SGHDN, CDR2 FVKESK. Trimming cost V 6 bases and J 4 bases, with 11 bases left between them. The CDR3 is CASRTSGADTQYF. In DNA form, the CDR3 reads TGTGCCAGCAGAACCTCTGGGGCAGATACGCAGTATTTT.

The V and J genes are TRBV2 and TRBJ2-1; 7 bases are a match to TRBD1. Trimming cost V 5 bases and J 0 bases; bases outside gene matches: 10. CDR1 is SNHLY, CDR2 FYNNEI, per germline. CDR3 length: 17 amino acids. This CDR3 is CASSKQGFASSYNEQFF. CDR3 bases: TGTGCCAGCAGTAAACAGGGGTTCGCGAGCTCCTACAATGAGCAGTTCTTC.

This clone was seen only a few times. The genes are TRBV29-1 and TRBJ2-7; D remains unclear. Trimming removed 0 bases at V and 6 bases at J, with 9 bases between. The CDR3 spans 12 residues. Germline V gene sequence: CDR1 SQVTM, CDR2 ANQGSEA. The DNA for the CDR3 is TGCAGCGTTGAAGATAGGCCGGGCGAGCAGTACTTC. Residues: CSVEDRPGEQYF.

The gene calls are TRBV4-3 and TRBJ2-5, with 9 bases matching TRBD1. Germline loops: CDR1 LGHNA, CDR2 YSLEER. The CDR3 length is 14 residues. The V gene end was trimmed by 0 bases and the J gene end by 8 bases; junction bases not matched to a gene: 4. This CDR3 reads CASSQDGDRDTQYF. In DNA form, the CDR3 reads TGCGCCAGCAGCCAAGATGGGGACAGGGACACCCAGTACTTC.

This rearrangement joins TRBV29-1 to TRBJ2-1; the D gene is possibly TRBD1 (5 bases). Germline CDR1 reads SQVTM; CDR2 reads ANQGSEA. The V and J ends lost 2 bases and 5 bases respectively, with 10 bases between them. The CDR3 loop spans 13 amino acids. In nucleotides, the CDR3 is TGCAGCGTTGAAAGGTTAGGGGACAATGAGCAGTTCTTC. This codes for CSVERLGDNEQFF.

This rearrangement joins TRBV29-1 to TRBJ2-3, with 7 bases fitting TRBD2. The CDR3 has 16 residues. J lost 0 bases, V lost 1 base, and 7 bases had no gene match. Germline assignment: CDR1 SQVTM and CDR2 ANQGSEA. This CDR3 reads CSVEGTRGGSTDTQYF. CDR3 DNA: TGCAGCGTTGAAGGGACTAGGGGAGGGAGCACAGATACGCAGTATTTT.

This clone came up a few times. The chain combines TRBV19 with TRBJ1-4; possibly TRBD1 for D (5 bases). V was pared by 3 bases and J by 2 bases, with 10 bases between. From germline, CDR1 is LNHDA and CDR2 SQIVND (reference sequence). This CDR3 has 15 amino acids. CDR3 protein: CASSIQGATNEKLFF. The CDR3 DNA reads as TGTGCCAGTAGTATTCAGGGTGCGACTAATGAAAAACTGTTTTTT.

The chain links TRBV29-1 to TRBJ1-1, with D maybe TRBD1 (5 bases). The CDR3 has 13 amino acids. The germline V and J ends were trimmed by 7 bases and 5 bases, with 17 bases remaining between them. CDR1 is SQVTM and CDR2 is ANQGSEA in the germline V gene. The CDR3 nucleotides are TGCAGCGGGGACTCAGGGACGGGGACTGAAGCTTTCTTT. Its protein product is CSGDSGTGTEAFF.